The 25 T cell receptor beta chains below all came from one sample that was sequenced in a study of early stage breast cancer tumors. Generated by immunoSEQ multiplex PCR, the TCRdb table keeps only in-frame clones and is missing some. Of 25,000 to 35,000 clones detected, just under 75% appear once; the ten largest clones hold 9.5% to 13%. Specimen: breast tumor tissue. These receptors came from a person aged 25 to 45 with breast cancer.

This chain joins TRBV30 and TRBJ1-1; D is unresolved. Germline V gives CDR1 GTSNPN, CDR2 SVGIG (reference sequence). The CDR3 totals 12 residues. V lost 5 bases and J lost 2, with 9 bases in between. The chain's CDR3 is CAWAAGNTEAFF. In nucleotides, the CDR3 is TGTGCCTGGGCCGCGGGAAACACTGAAGCTTTCTTT.

J is TRBJ1-1 and V is TRBV6-1; no clear D. Trimming cost V 4 bases and J 0 bases, with 15 bases left between them. CDR1 is MNHNS, CDR2 SASEGT, per germline. CDR3 length: 16 residues. In nucleotides, the CDR3 is TGTGCCAGCAGTGGCAGCCACCTCGGCGTGAACACTGAAGCTTTCTTT. Translated: CASSGSHLGVNTEAFF.

This chain links TRBV5-1 with TRBJ2-6; a weak D match, TRBD1 (5 bases). CDR1 and CDR2 (germline): SGHRS, YFSETQ. This CDR3 region has 18 residues. The V end was cut by 2 bases, the J end by 0 bases, with 15 bases between. The CDR3 DNA sequence: TGCGCCAGCAGCTTACAACCGACAGTGACCTCTGGGGCCAACGTCCTGACTTTC. This codes for CASSLQPTVTSGANVLTF.

The chain is built from TRBV5-1 and TRBJ1-4; a weak D match, TRBD1 (5 bases). The length of the CDR3 is 14 residues. V was pared by 1 base and J by 5 bases, with 9 bases between. Germline-derived CDR1 and CDR2 are SGHRS and YFSETQ. The CDR3 nucleotides read TGCGCCAGCAGCTTGACAGGCGGAAATGAAAAACTGTTTTTT. Its translation is CASSLTGGNEKLFF.

This clone showed up just a few times. The chain links TRBV7-2 to TRBJ1-1; no firm D call. The V gene's germline CDR1 is SGHTA and CDR2 FQGNSA. There are 12 residues in the CDR3. The ends were cut back, 1 base at V and 11 bases at J, with 11 bases in the middle. The CDR3 loop reads CASSLVHRSAFF. The DNA for the CDR3 is TGTGCCAGCAGCTTAGTACACCGTAGTGCTTTCTTT.

By share of the sample, this clone is medium-sized. The chain combines TRBV6-5 with TRBJ1-2, with D maybe TRBD1 (6 bases). CDR1 MNHEY and CDR2 SVGAGI come from the germline V gene. Trimming took off 6 bases at V and 5 bases at J, with 13 bases between the two ends. This CDR3 is 13 amino acids long. The DNA for the CDR3 is TGTGCCAGCAGCCTCGGACAGACTTATGGCTACACCTTC. Its translation: CASSLGQTYGYTF.

The V call is TRBV13, the J call TRBJ2-2; weak D call: TRBD1 (5 bases). Germline loops: CDR1 PRHDT, CDR2 FYEKMQ (reference sequence). This CDR3 comprises 14 residues. Trimming shortened V by 2 bases and J by 2 bases, and 6 bases separated the two germline ends. CDR3 amino acids: CASSLRGNTGELFF. The CDR3, as DNA: TGTGCCAGCAGCTTAAGGGGAAACACCGGGGAGCTGTTTTTT.

The chain links TRBV5-1 to TRBJ1-1; 8 nucleotides agree with TRBD1. The J segment lost 1 base and the V segment lost 4 bases, leaving 6 bases of the junction unmatched. Germline-derived CDR1 and CDR2 are SGHRS and YFSETQ. The CDR3 totals 15 residues. Written as DNA, the CDR3 is TGCGCCAGCAGCCCCAGGCAGGGGGCGAACACTGAAGCTTTCTTT. Its translation is CASSPRQGANTEAFF.

The genes are TRBV5-1 and TRBJ2-7; 7 positions agree with TRBD2. The CDR3 is 15 amino acids. Germline CDR1 and CDR2: SGHRS and YFSETQ. V shed 0 bases, J shed 5 bases, and the junction held 8 bases outside the gene matches. The CDR3 protein is CASSLAGLAENEQYF. The CDR3 DNA reads TGCGCCAGCAGCTTGGCCGGGCTAGCGGAGAACGAGCAGTACTTC.

This chain connects TRBV10-3 to TRBJ1-1, with D tentatively TRBD1 (5 bases). CDR1 is ENHRY and CDR2 is SYGVKD in the germline V gene. CDR3 length: 16 residues. V was clipped by 5 bases and J by 5 bases, with 21 bases between them. CDR3 sequence: CAISPRAARERTEAFF. The CDR3 DNA reads as TGTGCCATCAGTCCCAGGGCAGCGAGGGAGCGGACTGAAGCTTTCTTT.

The V gene is TRBV7-2, the J gene TRBJ2-1; D is ambiguous. V shed 2 bases and J shed 2 bases, with 4 bases lying between them. The CDR3 covers 13 residues. CDR1 is SGHTA and CDR2 is FQGNSA in the germline V gene. The CDR3 region is CASSLRAYNEQFF. For the CDR3, the DNA is TGTGCCAGCAGCTTAAGGGCCTACAATGAGCAGTTCTTC.

This clone showed up just a few times. The chain combines TRBV6-5 with TRBJ2-7; D possibly corresponds to TRBD2 (5 bases). The V end was cut by 7 bases, the J end by 1 base, with 17 bases between. This CDR3 contains 15 residues. Looked up from germline, CDR1 is MNHEY and CDR2 is SVGAGI. CDR3 loop: CASMTRRTASYEQYF. CDR3 DNA: TGTGCCAGCATGACCAGAAGGACTGCATCCTACGAGCAGTACTTC.

V usage is TRBV11-2 and J usage is TRBJ1-2, with 8 positions matching TRBD1. V was clipped by 5 bases and J by 7 bases; unmatched bases: 9. The germline gives CDR1 SGHAT, CDR2 FQNNGV. The CDR3 runs to 14 residues. The CDR3 DNA follows: TGTGCCAGCAGCGACAGGGGCCTTATCTCTGGCTACACCTTC. Translated: CASSDRGLISGYTF.

The chain uses TRBV7-9 and TRBJ1-2, with D possibly matching TRBD1 (6 bases). V lost 1 base, J lost 6 bases, and 18 bases lay in between. Per the germline V gene, CDR1 is SEHNR and CDR2 is FQNEAQ (reference sequence). The CDR3 runs 16 residues. The CDR3: CASSLVRGGLGDGYTF. CDR3 DNA: TGTGCCAGCAGCTTAGTACGGGGGGGCCTGGGGGATGGCTACACCTTC.

This clone was picked up one time. CDR3 sequence reads: CASSIGSGIDTQYF. The CDR3 DNA is TGTGCCAGTAGTATAGGTTCGGGGATAGATACGCAGTATTTT. The V and J genes are TRBV19 and TRBJ2-3, with D possibly matching TRBD2 (5 bases). The length of the CDR3 is 14 residues. Per germline, CDR1 LNHDA and CDR2 SQIVND (reference sequence). Trimming removed 1 base at V and 5 bases at J, with 10 bases between.

This clone was recorded once. V is TRBV4-1 and J is TRBJ2-6; D is unclear. The V gene lost 4 bases and the J gene lost 0 bases, with 10 bases spanning the gap. In germline, CDR1 is MGHRA, CDR2 YSYEKL. The CDR3 runs 16 residues. The CDR3 DNA sequence: TGCGCCAGCAGCCCTTCGGAGAGCTCTGGGGCCAACGTCCTGACTTTC. Encoded protein: CASSPSESSGANVLTF.

This clone was found once. The gene calls are TRBV7-2 and TRBJ2-1; the match to TRBD2 covers 10 bases. Germline V gives CDR1 SGHTA, CDR2 FQGNSA. The CDR3 contains 16 residues. V dropped 5 bases and J dropped 9; count of bases not matched to a gene: 13. CDR3 amino acids: CASSPTGASGRGEQFF. CDR3 sequence (DNA): TGTGCCAGCAGCCCAACGGGTGCTAGCGGGAGAGGTGAGCAGTTCTTC. Using reference TRBV7-2 and TRBJ2-1 for the parts outside the CDR3, the full variable domain is GAGVSQSPSNKVTEKGKDVELRCDPISGHTALYWYRQSLGQGLEFLIYFQGNSAPDKSGLPSDRFSAERTGGSVSTLTIQRTQQEDSAVYLCASSPTGASGRGEQFFGPGTRLTVL.

The chain has TRBV2 and TRBJ2-5, with 8 bases identical to TRBD1. This CDR3 contains 15 residues. The germline gives CDR1 SNHLY, CDR2 FYNNEI. The J segment lost 5 bases and the V segment lost 5 bases, leaving 10 bases of the junction unmatched. For the CDR3, the DNA is TGTGCCAGCAGTTCCGGACAGGGTCAGTTGGAGACCCAGTACTTC. Translated: CASSSGQGQLETQYF.

The V gene is TRBV7-9, the J gene TRBJ1-3; possibly TRBD1 for D (5 bases). The CDR3 runs 14 residues. CDR1 is SEHNR and CDR2 is FQNEAQ in the germline V gene (reference sequence). Trimming pared 6 bases from V and 4 bases from J, leaving 13 bases between. The CDR3, as DNA: TGTGCCAGCAGGTCAGACAGAGGCGGAAACACCATATATTTT. This codes for CASRSDRGGNTIYF.

This chain joins TRBV6-1 and TRBJ2-1; D unresolved. The CDR3 is 14 residues long. V was cut by 2 bases and J by 3 bases, with 8 bases left in between. Germline loops: CDR1 MNHNS, CDR2 SASEGT. This CDR3 is CASSESDRYNEQFF. The CDR3 DNA reads TGTGCCAGCAGTGAATCGGACCGCTACAATGAGCAGTTCTTC.

The chain joins TRBV30 to TRBJ1-1; D unclear. CDR1 is GTSNPN and CDR2 is SVGIG in the germline V gene (reference sequence). This CDR3 has 13 amino acids. V dropped 5 bases and J dropped 4 bases, with 14 bases sitting between them. CDR3 residues: CAWYNPGFTEAFF. CDR3 nucleotide sequence: TGTGCCTGGTACAACCCCGGGTTCACTGAAGCTTTCTTT.

The chain is built from TRBV9 and TRBJ1-1; no clear D gene. Germline assignment: CDR1 SGDLS and CDR2 YYNGEE. The V and J ends lost 0 bases and 0 bases respectively, with 6 bases between them. The length of the CDR3 is 14 residues. The CDR3 region has the DNA TGTGCCAGCAGCGTAGAATCACTGAACACTGAAGCTTTCTTT. Amino acid sequence: CASSVESLNTEAFF.

This clone was detected only a few times. The identical CDR3 is also encoded by other nucleotide sequences in the sample. The chain uses TRBV5-1 and TRBJ1-5, with 9 bases aligning to TRBD1. Germline CDR1 and CDR2: SGHRS and YFSETQ. The CDR3 has 14 residues. J lost 7 bases, V lost 0 bases, and 2 bases had no gene match. For the CDR3, the DNA is TGCGCCAGCAGCTTGGGACAGGGGGACCAGCCCCAGCATTTT. Translating it yields CASSLGQGDQPQHF.

This clone was seen once. The rearrangement links TRBV7-2 to TRBJ2-4; 8 bases are a match to TRBD2. Trimming at V came to 0 bases and at J to 7 bases, leaving 17 bases not matched to a gene. The V gene's germline CDR1 is SGHTA and CDR2 FQGNSA. The CDR3 spans 19 residues. DNA for the CDR3: TGTGCCAGCAGCTTAGCCGCACTAGCGGAAAATCAAAGGGCGAACATTCAGTACTTC. Amino acids: CASSLAALAENQRANIQYF.

The chain uses TRBV19 and TRBJ1-2; 10 bases are a match to TRBD1. Germline values: CDR1 LNHDA, CDR2 SQIVND (reference sequence). J gave up 2 bases and V 5 bases, and 8 bases lay outside the gene matches. The CDR3 is 16 amino acids. CDR3 amino acids: CASSVSGTGVNYGYTF. The CDR3 coding sequence is TGTGCCAGTAGTGTCTCCGGGACAGGGGTCAACTATGGCTACACCTTC.